This T cell receptor (beta chain) is from a study of glioma-infiltrating T cells after dendritic cell vaccination (dated by TCRdb to the mid-2010s). Broadly, across the study: The cohort comprised approximately 15 glioblastoma patients from Phase I and II dendritic cell vaccination trials, 9 newly diagnosed and 6 with recurrent disease. Autologous tumor lysate-pulsed dendritic cell vaccination was administered to the patients between the early 2000s and the early 2010s. The vaccine was prepared from monocyte-derived dendritic cells that were cultured for roughly 7 days with IL-4 and GM-CSF and then pulsed overnight with autologous tumor lysate. Each patient was given three intradermal dendritic cell vaccine injections, spaced two weeks apart, in the arm below the axilla. Tumor-infiltrating lymphocyte content was quantified and tumor and blood repertoires were compared in dendritic cell-vaccinated glioblastoma patients by deep sequencing of TCR beta CDR3 regions. Survival after dendritic cell vaccination was correlated with TCR sequencing metrics, including TIL content and tumor-blood repertoire overlap.

Here is what the overall study found, with its caveats: After dendritic cell vaccination, a higher estimated pretreatment TIL content predicted longer time to progression and overall survival. The cohort was small and heterogeneous, only a few patients had full blood and tumor sets, and even fewer had initial-recurrent tumor pairs. No direct relationship between TCR clonality and survival was found, suggesting a diverse polyclonal response may matter. The three-group TCR overlap response model was characterized as speculative, and prospective validation of the model was stated to be required.

On this clone: Its antigen remains unidentified. There are no base qualities to consult, and no much larger clone falls within one base.

Read against the paper, the sample's time point label means: after dendritic cell vaccination, including at tumor progression/relapse. To be selected, patients needed enough residual fresh-frozen tumor tissue and more than two years of available survival data. An isocitrate dehydrogenase mutation was not carried by any of the glioblastoma patients, although molecular status was otherwise variable. PBMC collection took place before vaccination, two weeks after the third vaccination, and at tumor progression if progression occurred. The Qiagen DNeasy Blood extraction Kit was used for extraction of genomic DNA. Using the immunoSEQ assay, TCRB CDR3 regions were amplified from roughly 2.1 micrograms of genomic DNA, or from all available DNA when less than that was on hand. Multiplex PCR used 60 forward primers for TCR V beta segments and 13 reverse primers for J beta segments. To estimate reads per starting template, synthetic control templates were spiked into each sample at limiting dilution. Sequencing produced 87 bp reads on the Illumina HiSeq System. Per the authors' processing: To remove PCR and sequencing errors, closely related sequences were merged with a nearest neighbor algorithm. TCR overlap was defined as the percentage of unique tumor TCR beta sequences that were also found in the peripheral blood of the same patient. TCRdb obtained this table from immuneACCESS and retained in-frame rearrangements with V and J assigned. These tables miss some clones; where compared with another copy, unresolved V genes account for less than half of the shortfall, and the remainder is unexplained. Clone size and V and J calls were adopted from that table, with D and trimming inferred from the DNA. The sample records over 90,000 clones, roughly 80% of which are singletons. 5.4% of the sample is held by the ten biggest clonotypes.

This TCR derives from a human donor with glioblastoma. The starting material was blood, obtained after dendritic cell vaccination.

The CDR3 sequence is CASSNAGVYEQYF. The DNA sequence is given as TGCGCCAGCAGTAATGCAGGGGTTTACGAGCAGTACTTC. Rearrangement joined TRBV5-1 to TRBJ2-7; the D segment could be TRBD1, given 6 matching bases. Based on the germline V gene, the CDR1 and CDR2 sequences are SGHRS and YFSETQ. V is pared back by 5 bases and J by 4 bases, with 13 bases lying between the germline termini. The CDR3 sequence holds 13 residues, the cysteine and phenylalanine included. Of the read, only the CDR3 DNA is kept; its 39 bases are in frame from base 1. Where the CDR3 stops, the reference TRBV5-1 and TRBJ2-7 genes take over; the full variable domain is KAGVTQTPRYLIKTRGQQVTLSCSPISGHRSVSWYQQTPGQGLQFLFEYFSETQRNKGNFPGRFSGRQFSNSRSEMNVSTLELGDSALYLCASSNAGVYEQYFGPGTRLTVT.